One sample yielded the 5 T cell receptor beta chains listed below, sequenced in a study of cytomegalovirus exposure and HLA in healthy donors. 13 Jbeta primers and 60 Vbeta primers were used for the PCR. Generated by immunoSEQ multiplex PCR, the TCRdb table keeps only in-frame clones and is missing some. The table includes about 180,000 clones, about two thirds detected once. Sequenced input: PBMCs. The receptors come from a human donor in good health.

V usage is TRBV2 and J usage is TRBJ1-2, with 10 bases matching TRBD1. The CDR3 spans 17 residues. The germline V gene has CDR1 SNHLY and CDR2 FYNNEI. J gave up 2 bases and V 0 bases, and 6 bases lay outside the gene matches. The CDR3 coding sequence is TGTGCCAGCAGTGAAGCCGGGACAGGGGCGCTGAACTATGGCTACACCTTC. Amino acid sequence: CASSEAGTGALNYGYTF.

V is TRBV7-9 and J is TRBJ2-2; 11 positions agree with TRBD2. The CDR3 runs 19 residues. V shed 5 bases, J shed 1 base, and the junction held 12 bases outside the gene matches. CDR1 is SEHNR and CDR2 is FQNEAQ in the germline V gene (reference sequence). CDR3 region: CASSDPGWGLAVNTGELFF. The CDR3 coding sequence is TGTGCCAGCAGCGATCCCGGTTGGGGACTAGCGGTGAACACCGGGGAGCTGTTTTTT.

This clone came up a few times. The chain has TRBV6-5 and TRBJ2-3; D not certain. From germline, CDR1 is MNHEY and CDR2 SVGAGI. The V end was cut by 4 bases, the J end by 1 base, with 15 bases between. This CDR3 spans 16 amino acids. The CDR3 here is CASSFQAPWGTDTQYF. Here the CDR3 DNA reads TGTGCCAGCAGTTTCCAGGCCCCATGGGGCACAGATACGCAGTATTTT.

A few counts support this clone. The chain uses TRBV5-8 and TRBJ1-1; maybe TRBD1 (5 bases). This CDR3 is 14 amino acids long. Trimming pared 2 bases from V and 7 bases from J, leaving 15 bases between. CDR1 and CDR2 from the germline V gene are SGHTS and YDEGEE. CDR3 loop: CASSFRQRGLEAFF. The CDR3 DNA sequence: TGTGCCAGCAGCTTTCGCCAAAGGGGCCTTGAAGCTTTCTTT. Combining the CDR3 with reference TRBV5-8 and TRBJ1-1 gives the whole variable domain EAGVTQSPTHLIKTRGQQATLRCSPISGHTSVYWYQQALGLGLQFLLWYDEGEERNRGNFPPRFSGRQFPNYSSELNVNALELEDSALYLCASSFRQRGLEAFFGQGTRLTVV.

The CDR3 coding sequence is TGTGCTAGTGGCCTTCGGGACAGTAAAAACATTCAGTACTTC. Its protein is CASGLRDSKNIQYF. This chain uses TRBV12-5 with TRBJ2-4; 7 bases fit TRBD1. Looked up from germline, CDR1 is LGHNT and CDR2 is FRNRAP. The CDR3 loop spans 14 amino acids. The V gene end was trimmed by 6 bases and the J gene end by 4 bases; junction bases not matched to a gene: 6.